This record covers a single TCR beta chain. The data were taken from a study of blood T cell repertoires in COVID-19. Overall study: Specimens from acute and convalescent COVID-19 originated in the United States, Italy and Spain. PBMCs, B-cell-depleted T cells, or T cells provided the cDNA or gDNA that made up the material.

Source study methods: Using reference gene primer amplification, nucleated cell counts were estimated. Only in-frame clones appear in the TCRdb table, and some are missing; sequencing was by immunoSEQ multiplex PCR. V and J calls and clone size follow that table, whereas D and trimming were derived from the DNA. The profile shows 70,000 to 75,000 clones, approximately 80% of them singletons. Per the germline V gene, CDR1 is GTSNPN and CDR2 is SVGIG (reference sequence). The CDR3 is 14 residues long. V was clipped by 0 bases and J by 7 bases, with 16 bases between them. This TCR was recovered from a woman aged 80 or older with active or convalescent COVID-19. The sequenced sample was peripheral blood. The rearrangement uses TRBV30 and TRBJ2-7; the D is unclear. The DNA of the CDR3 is TGTGCCTGGAGTGTACCCCAAGGAACGGGTGAGCAGTACTTC. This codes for CAWSVPQGTGEQYF.